Sequencing of this T cell receptor beta chain was carried out in a study of Graves' ophthalmopathy and Graves' hyperthyroidism. In this sample, this clonotype turned up a few times. Germline-derived CDR1 and CDR2 are SGHTA and FQGNSA. This CDR3 is built from 14 residues. With V trimmed by 5 bases and J by 5 bases, 7 bases remained unmatched. RNA served as the template for amplifying TCR beta CDR3 regions. HTBI-primed first-round RT-PCR preceded second-round multiplex PCR. TCRdb recomputed calls from the multiplex PCR reads with MiXCR, one row per CDR3 protein. The data show hundreds of thousands of distinct CDR3 sequences, 35% to 50% seen once.

The TCR comes from an adult man with Graves' ophthalmopathy. Material for sequencing was peripheral blood. The chain recombines TRBV7-2 with TRBJ2-7; TRBD2 agrees at 9 bases. The CDR3 bases are TGTGCCAGCAGCCCCACGCTAGCGGGGCACGAGCAGTACTTC. Residues: CASSPTLAGHEQYF.